This TCR beta chain emerged from a study of OX40 agonist ivuxolimab in advanced cancers. Broadly, across the study: The costimulatory receptor OX40 (CD134) was targeted by ivuxolimab, a fully human IgG2 agonistic monoclonal antibody. Among the approximately 54 dose-escalation patients, 19 had hepatocellular carcinoma, approximately 15 melanoma, 9 renal cell carcinoma and 9 head and neck cancer. Intravenous ivuxolimab was administered to patients every 2 weeks at six dose levels: 0.01, 0.1, 0.3, 1.5, 3 and 10 mg/kg. Three dose-escalation patients achieved partial responses, one with hepatocellular carcinoma and two with cutaneous melanoma. The paper describes the monotherapy dose-escalation part (N of about 47 patients) of the phase I trial of ivuxolimab. Patients were allowed to have had prior anti-PD-1, anti-PD-L1 or anti-CTLA-4 therapy, and about 40% of the dose-escalation patients had been treated with checkpoint inhibitors. The dose-escalation cohort was approximately 83% male with a mean age of around 62 years, ranging from roughly 20 to 85. Peripheral TCRbeta sequencing aimed to test whether ivuxolimab altered TCR sequence diversity and caused clonal T-cell expansion.

Concerning this clone: Its specific antigen is unknown. The sample holds no much larger clone one base away, and base qualities are not on file.

From cysteine to phenylalanine, the CDR3 is 14 amino acids long. Only the CDR3 DNA stays, 42 bases, in frame from base 1. CDR1 and CDR2 were assigned from the germline V gene as SGDLS and YYNGEE. The junction shows trimming of 5 bases on V and 4 bases on J, plus 15 bases between the germline ends. Patients with a history of autoimmune disease or receiving systemic immunosuppression were excluded from the trial. Peripheral blood for TCR sequencing was collected from all dose cohorts at baseline, on cycle 4 day 1, and on cycle 7 day 1. The samples were drawn from a first-in-human, open-label, multicenter phase I dose-escalation trial of ivuxolimab. Adults with locally advanced or metastatic melanoma, renal cell, hepatocellular, or head and neck squamous cell carcinoma were enrolled in the trial. CD4+ and CD8+ T cells were sorted separately from peripheral blood before TCR sequencing. Broad study findings and their caveats: In the 0.1-3.0 mg/kg groups, partial responders had among the lowest normalized peripheral clonal expansion, particularly in CD8+ T cells. At doses from 0.1 to 3.0 mg/kg, clonal expansion was seen in both CD4+ and CD8+ blood T cells between baseline and week 6. After ivuxolimab, CD8+ T cells had more expanded clones than CD4+ T cells on average. Low levels of normalized T-cell clonal expansion were also seen in some nonresponding patients. The antigen specificity of the clonally expanded peripheral T cells was not determined.

Genomic DNA was extracted from sorted cells for sequencing of the TCRbeta CDR3 region. TCRbeta CDR3 regions were sequenced using the immunoSEQ Assay. As stored in TCRdb, this immuneACCESS dataset retains in-frame rearrangements with V and J assigned. A fraction of the clones does not appear; measured against another copy, unresolved V genes explain less than half of the discrepancy, and the remainder lacks a known reason. For this sample the table gives tens of thousands of clones, of which 83% were detected only once. Of the sample, under 9% is held by the ten largest clones. The chain uses TRBV9 and TRBJ1-2; no D gene is confidently identified. The sequenced sample was CD4+ or CD8+ T cells sorted from blood, obtained in a trial of the OX40 agonist ivuxolimab. This TCR derives from an adult with an advanced solid tumor such as melanoma, head and neck, liver or kidney cancer. CDR3 protein: CASSGSGDPYGYTF. The nucleotide sequence reads TGTGCCAGCAGTGGATCAGGCGACCCCTATGGCTACACCTTC.